This T cell receptor (beta chain) was sequenced in a study of blood T cell repertoires in COVID-19. Turning to the study itself: Spain, Italy and the United States supplied samples that represented acute and convalescent COVID-19. PBMCs, B-cell-depleted T cells, or T cells provided the cDNA or gDNA that made up the material.

TCRdb's table, derived via immunoSEQ multiplex PCR, lists solely in-frame clones and lacks some. Here the sample spans fewer than 130,000 clones, under 75% being singletons. Sequences were obtained from peripheral blood. This clonotype was obtained from an elderly man with acute or convalescent COVID-19.

CDR3 protein: CASSPRLAGEGGELFF. The DNA of the CDR3 is TGTGCCAGCAGCCCCCGACTAGCGGGAGAGGGCGGGGAGCTGTTTTTT. The rearrangement links TRBV7-3 to TRBJ2-2; TRBD2 agrees at 12 bases. The length of the CDR3 is 16 residues. Germline V gene data show CDR1 as SGHTA and CDR2 as FQGTGA. The ends lost 5 bases at V and 7 bases at J; junction bases unmatched: 8.